This paragraph reports one TCR beta chain. Its antigen is as yet unknown. The data derive from a study of cytomegalovirus exposure and HLA in healthy donors. Study-wide context: Out of 300 to 500 genotyped donors, roughly 83% belonged to the Caucasian-associated ancestry cluster.

Study-level points and caveats: A later analysis, which compared TCR beta chains of equal frequency, found the HLA-associated ones more clonally expanded. The likely explanation for a cluster of highly shared sequence variants was sequencing artifact.

This CDR3 has 14 residues. The V end lost 5 bases, the J end lost 5 bases, and 16 bases lay between the germline ends. From germline, CDR1 is MNHEY and CDR2 SVGAGI. Donors were nominally healthy when sampled, though unrecorded immune exposures were likely. 13 Jbeta primers and 60 Vbeta primers were used for the PCR. Profiling relied on immunoSEQ multiplex PCR, and the TCRdb table lists in-frame clones only, not all of them. The table shows about 210,000 clones, with around 80% occurring only once. The rearrangement joins TRBV6-5 to TRBJ2-7; a possible D gene is TRBD1 (6 bases). This TCR was sampled from a man aged 40-49 years in good health and CMV-seropositive. Sequenced input: PBMCs. CDR3 in amino acids: CASSSRRGIDEQYF. The CDR3 DNA is TGTGCCAGCAGTAGCCGCAGGGGAATCGACGAGCAGTACTTC.